These T cell receptor beta chains were read from a single sample in a study of blood T cell repertoires in COVID-19. Using immunoSEQ multiplex PCR, the repertoire was profiled, and TCRdb retains in-frame clones only, with some absent. The sample shows 70,000 to 80,000 clones, roughly four fifths of them seen only once. Input material: peripheral blood. Receptor source: a man older than 75 with acute or convalescent COVID-19. CDR3s include the opening cysteine and the closing phenylalanine or tryptophan. The D gene is left open where the match is weak. Not all rows give a size; the values are once, few, many and, for expanded clones, a class.

CDR3aa	CDR3nt	d_gene	abundance	j_gene	v_gene
CASSLGGLAQETQYF	TGCGCCAGCAGCTTGGGGGGACTAGCCCAAGAGACCCAGTACTTC	TRBD2	-	TRBJ2-5	TRBV5-1
CASSNTRETYEQYF	TGTGCCAGTAGTAACACTAGAGAAACCTACGAGCAGTACTTC	-	-	TRBJ2-7	TRBV19
CASSFSRGEGYEQYF	TGTGCCAGCAGCTTCTCCCGGGGGGAAGGGTACGAGCAGTACTTC	TRBD2	-	TRBJ2-7	TRBV11-2
CASSWGRGNESPLHF	TGTGCCAGCAGCTGGGGACGGGGGAACGAGTCACCCCTCCACTTT	-	-	TRBJ1-6	TRBV5-5
CASSHRGRYAEAFF	TGCGCCAGCAGCCATAGGGGGCGCTATGCTGAAGCTTTCTTT	TRBD1	-	TRBJ1-1	TRBV4-1
CASTQRDNGWNEQFF	TGCGCCAGCACTCAACGGGACAACGGGTGGAATGAGCAGTTCTTC	-	-	TRBJ2-1	TRBV10-1
CASSPRHQAGNTEAFF	TGTGCCAGCTCACCAAGACACCAAGCGGGTAACACTGAAGCTTTCTTT	-	-	TRBJ1-1	TRBV18
CASSEVATTNEKLFF	TGTGCCAGCAGCGAAGTGGCAACAACTAATGAAAAACTGTTTTTT	-	-	TRBJ1-4	TRBV2
CAIRPQDRAPLHF	TGTGCCATCAGGCCACAGGACCGGGCACCCCTCCACTTT	-	-	TRBJ1-6	TRBV10-3
CASSRTSGIDEQYF	TGTGCCAGCAGCCGGACTAGCGGGATTGACGAGCAGTACTTC	TRBD2	once	TRBJ2-7	TRBV7-2
CASSSGQHNEQFF	TGTGCCAGCAGCTCGGGACAACACAATGAGCAGTTCTTC	-	-	TRBJ2-1	TRBV5-5
CASSPGTSGRTNEQFF	TGTGCCAGCAGCCCGGGGACTAGCGGGAGAACGAATGAGCAGTTCTTC	TRBD2	-	TRBJ2-1	TRBV7-2
CATSDSGQGGGYTF	TGTGCCACCAGTGACTCCGGACAGGGAGGAGGCTACACCTTC	TRBD1	-	TRBJ1-2	TRBV24-1
CASSLGQGRGNQPQHF	TGTGCCAGTAGTCTGGGGCAGGGGCGAGGCAATCAGCCCCAGCATTTT	-	-	TRBJ1-5	TRBV19
CSASSVVSISTDTQYF	TGCAGTGCTAGTTCCGTCGTTAGCATTAGCACAGATACGCAGTATTTT	-	few	TRBJ2-3	TRBV20-1
CASSIPGGSPFTDTQYF	TGTGCCAGTAGTATCCCAGGGGGATCCCCCTTCACAGATACGCAGTATTTT	TRBD1	-	TRBJ2-3	TRBV19
CASSLGQGQGQPQHF	TGTGCCAGCAGCCTAGGACAGGGGCAAGGTCAGCCCCAGCATTTT	TRBD1	-	TRBJ1-5	TRBV7-2
CASTTGLSNEKLFF	TGTGCCAGCACCACAGGGCTTTCTAATGAAAAACTGTTTTTT	-	once	TRBJ1-4	TRBV6-5
CASSYIPGITTEAFF	TGTGCCAGCAGTTATATCCCAGGGATAACCACTGAAGCTTTCTTT	-	-	TRBJ1-1	TRBV6-5
CATSRDLDISASIYF	TGTGCCACCAGCAGAGATCTGGACATTTCGGCGTCCATATATTTT	-	few	TRBJ1-3	TRBV15
CASSSGQGSSGYTF	TGTGCCAGCAGCTCCGGACAGGGGAGTAGTGGCTACACCTTC	TRBD1	-	TRBJ1-2	TRBV28
CASSLPPQNEQFF	TGTGCCAGCAGCCTCCCTCCTCAGAATGAGCAGTTCTTC	-	-	TRBJ2-1	TRBV12-3/TRBV12-4
CASSNRDFIPGELFF	TGTGCCAGCAGTAATCGGGACTTCATACCCGGGGAGCTGTTTTTT	-	-	TRBJ2-2	TRBV28
CASSPGTGGGGNTIYF	TGTGCCAGCTCACCAGGGACAGGGGGCGGTGGAAACACCATATATTTT	TRBD1	-	TRBJ1-3	TRBV18
CASRNRGQGSPLHF	TGTGCCAGCAGAAACAGGGGGCAGGGTTCACCCCTCCACTTT	TRBD1	-	TRBJ1-6	TRBV27
CASSPPGEPDYGYTF	TGTGCCAGCTCACCACCAGGAGAACCCGACTATGGCTACACCTTC	-	-	TRBJ1-2	TRBV18
CASSAGTANTGELFF	TGTGCCAGCAGCGCGGGGACAGCGAACACCGGGGAGCTGTTTTTT	TRBD1	-	TRBJ2-2	TRBV9
CASTLGEGPTDTQYF	TGTGCCAGCACTCTAGGGGAGGGGCCCACAGATACGCAGTATTTT	TRBD2	-	TRBJ2-3	TRBV2
CASSPGGTSGGYEQYF	TGTGCCAGCTCTCCCGGAGGGACTAGCGGGGGTTACGAGCAGTACTTC	TRBD2	-	TRBJ2-7	TRBV7-2